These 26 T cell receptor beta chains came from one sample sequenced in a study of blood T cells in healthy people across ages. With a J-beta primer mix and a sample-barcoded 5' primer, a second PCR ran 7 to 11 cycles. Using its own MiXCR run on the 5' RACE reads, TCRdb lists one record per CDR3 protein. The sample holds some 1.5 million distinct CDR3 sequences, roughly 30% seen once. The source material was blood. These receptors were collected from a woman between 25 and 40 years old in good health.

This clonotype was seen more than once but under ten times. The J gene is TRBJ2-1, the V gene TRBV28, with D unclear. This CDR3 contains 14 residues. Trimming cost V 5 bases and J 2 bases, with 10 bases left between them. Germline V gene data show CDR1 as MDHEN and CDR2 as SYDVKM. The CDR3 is CASSTHGPYNEQFF. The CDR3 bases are TGTGCCAGCAGTACCCATGGCCCCTACAATGAGCAGTTCTTC.

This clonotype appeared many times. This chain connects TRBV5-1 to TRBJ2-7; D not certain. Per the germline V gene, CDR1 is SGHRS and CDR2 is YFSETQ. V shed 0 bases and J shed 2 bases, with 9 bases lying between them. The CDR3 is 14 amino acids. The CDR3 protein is CASSLAVPAYEQYF. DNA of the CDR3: TGCGCCAGCAGCTTGGCCGTGCCAGCCTACGAGCAGTACTTC.

The CDR3 bases are TGCAGCGTTCATGACAGGGGCGGCAATGAGCAGTTCTTC. Translated: CSVHDRGGNEQFF. The V gene is TRBV29-1, the J gene TRBJ2-1, with 8 bases fitting TRBD1. CDR1 is SQVTM and CDR2 is ANQGSEA in the germline V gene. V shed 5 bases, J shed 6 bases, and the junction held 6 bases outside the gene matches. CDR3 size: 13 residues.

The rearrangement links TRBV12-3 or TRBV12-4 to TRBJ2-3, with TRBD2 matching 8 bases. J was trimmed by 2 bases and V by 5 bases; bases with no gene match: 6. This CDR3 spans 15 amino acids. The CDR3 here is CASSPSSGYTDTQYF. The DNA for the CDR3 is TGTGCCAGCAGTCCGTCTAGCGGGTACACAGATACGCAGTATTTT.

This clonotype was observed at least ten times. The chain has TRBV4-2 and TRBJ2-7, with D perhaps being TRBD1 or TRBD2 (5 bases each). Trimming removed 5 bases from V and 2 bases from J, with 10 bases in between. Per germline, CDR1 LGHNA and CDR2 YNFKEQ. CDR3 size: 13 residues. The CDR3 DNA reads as TGTGCCAGCAGCTGGGACGTAACCTACGAGCAGTACTTC. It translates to CASSWDVTYEQYF.

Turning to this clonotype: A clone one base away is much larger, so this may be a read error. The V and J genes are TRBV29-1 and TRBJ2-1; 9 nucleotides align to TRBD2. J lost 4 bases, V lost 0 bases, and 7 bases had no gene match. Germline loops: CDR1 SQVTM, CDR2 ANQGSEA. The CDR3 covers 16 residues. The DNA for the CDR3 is TGCAGCGTTGAAGACGTGACTAGCGGCACGTACAATGAGCAGTTCTTC. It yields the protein CSVEDVTSGTYNEQFF.

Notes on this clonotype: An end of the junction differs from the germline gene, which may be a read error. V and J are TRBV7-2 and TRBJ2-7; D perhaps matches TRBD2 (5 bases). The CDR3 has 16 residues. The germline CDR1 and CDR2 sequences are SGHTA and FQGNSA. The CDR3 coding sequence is TGTGTCAGCAGCCCAGCCGGGCGGGCTGGCGGCGGGGAGCAGTACTTC. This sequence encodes CVSSPAGRAGGGEQYF.

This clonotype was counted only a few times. CDR3 sequence: CASSESFPGHEAFF. The CDR3, as DNA: TGTGCCAGCAGCGAATCCTTTCCGGGACACGAAGCTTTCTTT. This rearrangement joins TRBV3-1 to TRBJ1-1; TRBD1 might be the D (6 bases). CDR3 length: 14 amino acids. Between the trimmed V and J ends, which lost 5 bases and 8 bases, there was a span of 18 bases. In germline, CDR1 is LGHDT, CDR2 YNNKEL (reference sequence).

The CDR3 DNA reads as TGTGCCAGCAGACCCACCGCGGGAGTCCGCCGTGAGCAGTTCTTC. It specifies CASRPTAGVRREQFF. V and J are TRBV7-2 and TRBJ2-1, with 7 bases aligning to TRBD2. CDR1 is SGHTA, CDR2 FQGNSA, per germline. The CDR3 totals 15 residues. Trimming took 6 bases from V and 9 from J; bases not matched to a gene: 14.

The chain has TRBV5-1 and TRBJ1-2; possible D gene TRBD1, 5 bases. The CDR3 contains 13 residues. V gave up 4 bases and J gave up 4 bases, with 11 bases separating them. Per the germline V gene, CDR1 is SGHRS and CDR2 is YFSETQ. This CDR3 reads CASSVAQGYGYTF. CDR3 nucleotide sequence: TGCGCCAGCAGCGTCGCCCAGGGCTATGGCTACACCTTC.

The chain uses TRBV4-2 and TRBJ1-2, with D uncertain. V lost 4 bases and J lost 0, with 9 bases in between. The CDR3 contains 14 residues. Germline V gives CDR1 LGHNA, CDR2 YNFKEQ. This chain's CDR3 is CASSPYSANYGYTF. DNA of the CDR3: TGTGCCAGCAGCCCTTACAGCGCTAACTATGGCTACACCTTC.

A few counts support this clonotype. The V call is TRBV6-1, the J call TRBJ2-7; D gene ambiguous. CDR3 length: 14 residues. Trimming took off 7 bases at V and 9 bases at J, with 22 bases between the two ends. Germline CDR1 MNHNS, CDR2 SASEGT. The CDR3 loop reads CASTSPPGPPGQYF. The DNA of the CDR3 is TGTGCCAGCACCTCGCCCCCGGGCCCTCCGGGGCAGTACTTC.

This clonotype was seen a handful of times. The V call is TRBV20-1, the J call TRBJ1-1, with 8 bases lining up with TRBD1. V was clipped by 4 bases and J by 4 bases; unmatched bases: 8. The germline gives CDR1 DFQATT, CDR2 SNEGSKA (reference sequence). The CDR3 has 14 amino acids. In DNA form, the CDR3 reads TGCAGTGCTACGACTGACAGGGGTCGCACTGAAGCTTTCTTT. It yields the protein CSATTDRGRTEAFF.

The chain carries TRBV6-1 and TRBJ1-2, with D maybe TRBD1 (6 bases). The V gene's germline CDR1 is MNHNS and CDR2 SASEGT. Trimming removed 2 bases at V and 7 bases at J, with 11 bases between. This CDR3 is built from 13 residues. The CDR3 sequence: CASSETGRTGYTF. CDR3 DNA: TGTGCCAGCAGTGAAACAGGGCGGACTGGCTACACCTTC.

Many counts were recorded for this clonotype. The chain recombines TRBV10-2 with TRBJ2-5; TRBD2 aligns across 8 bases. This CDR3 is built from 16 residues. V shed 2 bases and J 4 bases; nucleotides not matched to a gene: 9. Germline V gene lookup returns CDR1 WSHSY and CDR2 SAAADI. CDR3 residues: CASSERRGDFGETQYF. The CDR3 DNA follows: TGCGCCAGCAGTGAGAGGCGGGGGGACTTCGGAGAGACCCAGTACTTC.

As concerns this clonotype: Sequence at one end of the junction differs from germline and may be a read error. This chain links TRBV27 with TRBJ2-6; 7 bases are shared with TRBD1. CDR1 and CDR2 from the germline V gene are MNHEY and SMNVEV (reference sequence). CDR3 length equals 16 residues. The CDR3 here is CASPGQNSSGPNVLTF. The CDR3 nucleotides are TGTGCCAGTCCGGGACAGAATAGCTCTGGGCCCAACGTCCTGACTTTC.

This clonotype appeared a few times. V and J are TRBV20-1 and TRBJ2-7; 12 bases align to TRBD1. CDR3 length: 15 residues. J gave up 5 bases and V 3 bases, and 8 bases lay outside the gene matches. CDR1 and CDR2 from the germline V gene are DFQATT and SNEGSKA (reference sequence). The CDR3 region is CSARGGTGGPNEQYF. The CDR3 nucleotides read TGCAGTGCTAGGGGGGGGACAGGGGGCCCAAACGAGCAGTACTTC.

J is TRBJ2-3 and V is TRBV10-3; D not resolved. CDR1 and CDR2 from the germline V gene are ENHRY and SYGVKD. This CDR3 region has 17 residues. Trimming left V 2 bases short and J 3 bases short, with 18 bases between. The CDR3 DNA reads TGTGCCATCAGTGAGGGACCGGACCCAAGGCAAACAGATACGCAGTATTTT. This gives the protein CAISEGPDPRQTDTQYF.

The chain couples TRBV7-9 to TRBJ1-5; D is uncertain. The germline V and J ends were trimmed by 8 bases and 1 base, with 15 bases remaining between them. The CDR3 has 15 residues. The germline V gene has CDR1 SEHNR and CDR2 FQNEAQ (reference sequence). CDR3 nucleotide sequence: TGTGCCAGCTCCACGACGGAGGCCAGCAATCAGCCCCAGCATTTT. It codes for CASSTTEASNQPQHF.

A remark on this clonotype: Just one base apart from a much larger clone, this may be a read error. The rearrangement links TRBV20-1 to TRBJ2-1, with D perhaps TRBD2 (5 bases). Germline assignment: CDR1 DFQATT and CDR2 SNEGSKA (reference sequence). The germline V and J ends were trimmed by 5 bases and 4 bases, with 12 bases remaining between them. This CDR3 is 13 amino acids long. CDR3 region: CSAGSLGYNEQFF. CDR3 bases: TGCAGTGCTGGGAGCTTGGGTTACAATGAGCAGTTCTTC.

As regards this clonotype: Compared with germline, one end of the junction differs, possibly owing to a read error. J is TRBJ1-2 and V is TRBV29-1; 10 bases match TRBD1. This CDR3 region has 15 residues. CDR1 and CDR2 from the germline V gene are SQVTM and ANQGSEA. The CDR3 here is CSVEGLDRGPGGHTF. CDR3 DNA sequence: TGCAGCGTTGAAGGGCTTGACAGGGGGCCTGGTGGCCACACCTTC.

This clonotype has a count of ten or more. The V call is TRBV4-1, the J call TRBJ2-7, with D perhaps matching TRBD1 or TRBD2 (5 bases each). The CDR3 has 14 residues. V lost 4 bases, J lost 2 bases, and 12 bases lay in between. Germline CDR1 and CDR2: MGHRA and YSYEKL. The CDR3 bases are TGCGCCAGCAGCCCCCGGGACGGAGCCTACGAGCAGTACTTC. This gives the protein CASSPRDGAYEQYF.

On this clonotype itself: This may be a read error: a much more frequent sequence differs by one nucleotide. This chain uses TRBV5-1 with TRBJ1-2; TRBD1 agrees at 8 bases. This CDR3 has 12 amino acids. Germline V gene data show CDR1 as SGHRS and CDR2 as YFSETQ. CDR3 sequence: CAGSLAGGGYTF. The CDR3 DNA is TGCGCCGGCAGCTTGGCAGGGGGCGGCTACACCTTC.

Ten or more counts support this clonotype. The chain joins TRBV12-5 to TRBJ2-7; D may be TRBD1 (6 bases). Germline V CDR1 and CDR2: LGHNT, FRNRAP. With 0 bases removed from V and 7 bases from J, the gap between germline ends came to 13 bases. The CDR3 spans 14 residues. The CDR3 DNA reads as TGTGCTAGTGGTTTGGTCCCAGGGGAGCGAGAGCAGTACTTC. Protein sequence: CASGLVPGEREQYF. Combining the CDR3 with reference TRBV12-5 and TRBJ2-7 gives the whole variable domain DARVTQTPRHKVTEMGQEVTMRCQPILGHNTVFWYRQTMMQGLELLAYFRNRAPLDDSGMPKDRFSAEMPDATLATLKIQPSEPRDSAVYFCASGLVPGEREQYFGPGTRLTVT.

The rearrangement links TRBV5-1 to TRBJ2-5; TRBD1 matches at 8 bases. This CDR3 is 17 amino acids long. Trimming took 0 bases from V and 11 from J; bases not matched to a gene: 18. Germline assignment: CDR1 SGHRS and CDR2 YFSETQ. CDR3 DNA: TGCGCCAGCAGCTTGGAACCCCAGGGGGCTACCTACAATGAGCAGTACTTC. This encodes CASSLEPQGATYNEQYF.

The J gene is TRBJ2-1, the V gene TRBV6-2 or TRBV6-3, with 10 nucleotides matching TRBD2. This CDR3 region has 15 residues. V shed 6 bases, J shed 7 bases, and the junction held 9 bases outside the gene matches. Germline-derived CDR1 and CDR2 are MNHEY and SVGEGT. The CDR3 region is CASRPPAGGQNEQFF. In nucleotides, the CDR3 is TGTGCCAGCAGGCCACCAGCGGGAGGGCAGAATGAGCAGTTCTTC.